The 21 T cell receptor beta chains listed next were all sequenced from one sample in a study of shared T cell receptors in the human thymus. This table comes from immunoSEQ multiplex PCR, and its TCRdb copy is limited to in-frame clones, with some not included. There are roughly 700,000 clones in the sample; roughly 90% occur only once, and 0.0095% to 0.013% lies in the top ten. These data also featured in a second study, about human thymus T cells.

Sequencing input: thymocytes. The receptor source for this set is a boy in the first two years of life with a congenital heart defect.

The sample holds one count of this clone. J is TRBJ2-3 and V is TRBV27, with D maybe TRBD1 (6 bases). Germline CDR1 reads MNHEY; CDR2 reads SMNVEV (reference sequence). This CDR3 is 15 amino acids long. With 8 bases removed from V and 2 bases from J, the gap between germline ends came to 17 bases. The chain's CDR3 is CASSRGGTDTDTQYF. The CDR3 DNA follows: TGTGCCAGCTCCCGAGGGGGAACCGACACAGATACGCAGTATTTT.

The V and J genes are TRBV11-2 and TRBJ1-1; a possible D gene is TRBD1 (5 bases). V was pared by 2 bases and J by 5 bases, with 12 bases between. The germline CDR1 and CDR2 sequences are SGHAT and FQNNGV. CDR3 size: 14 residues. DNA of the CDR3: TGTGCCAGCAGCTTACAGGGTCGAAGAACTGAAGCTTTCTTT. The encoded protein is CASSLQGRRTEAFF.

The table lists this clone with a count of one. The CDR3 loop reads CAISEVGGQDYSNQPQHF. Here the CDR3 DNA reads TGTGCCATCAGTGAGGTAGGGGGACAGGATTATAGCAATCAGCCCCAGCATTTT. V and J are TRBV10-3 and TRBJ1-5, with TRBD1 matching over 8 bases. V lost 2 bases, J lost 0 bases, and 9 bases stayed unmatched. Germline values: CDR1 ENHRY, CDR2 SYGVKD. The CDR3 totals 18 residues.

The V gene is TRBV7-9, the J gene TRBJ2-1, with 8 positions matching TRBD2. From germline, CDR1 is SEHNR and CDR2 FQNEAQ (reference sequence). The CDR3 is 13 residues long. Germline trimming cut 10 bases from V and 7 bases from J; bases unmatched to any gene: 9. The chain's CDR3 is CANRGGPTNEQFF. The CDR3 DNA follows: TGTGCCAACCGGGGGGGGCCCACAAATGAGCAGTTCTTC.

This chain joins TRBV2 and TRBJ1-2; no firm D call. The CDR3 has 15 residues. Germline values: CDR1 SNHLY, CDR2 FYNNEI. Trimming took 4 bases from V and 0 from J, leaving 12 bases between them. The CDR3: CASSVAGDTNYGYTF. As DNA, the CDR3 is TGTGCCAGCAGTGTCGCAGGTGATACTAACTATGGCTACACCTTC. Full variable domain (missing parts from reference TRBV2 and TRBJ1-2): EPEVTQTPSHQVTQMGQEVILRCVPISNHLYFYWYRQILGQKVEFLVSFYNNEISEKSEIFDDQFSVERPDGSNFTLKIRSTKLEDSAMYFCASSVAGDTNYGYTFGSGTRLTVV.

Note on this clone: Other nucleotide sequences in the sample specify the same CDR3. The rearrangement links TRBV6-5 to TRBJ2-7; 12 nucleotides match TRBD2. Germline lookup yields CDR1 MNHEY and CDR2 SVGAGI. The V segment lost 4 bases and the J segment 4 bases; nucleotides outside the gene matches: 5. The CDR3 sequence is 15 residues long. CDR3 amino acids: CASSSLTSGSYEQYF. The CDR3 coding sequence is TGTGCCAGCAGTTCACTGACTAGCGGGAGTTACGAGCAGTACTTC.

The rearrangement links TRBV27 to TRBJ2-1, with TRBD1 identical over 8 bases. Trimming removed 3 bases from V and 5 bases from J; junction bases left unmatched: 9. The CDR3 is made up of 16 amino acids. Germline V gene lookup returns CDR1 MNHEY and CDR2 SMNVEV (reference sequence). The CDR3 here is CASSFKPETGDNEQFF. DNA for the CDR3: TGTGCCAGCAGTTTTAAGCCGGAGACAGGGGACAATGAGCAGTTCTTC.

This chain connects TRBV7-8 to TRBJ2-3; TRBD2 agrees at 9 bases. Germline V gene data show CDR1 as SGHVS and CDR2 as FQNEAQ. This CDR3 has 17 amino acids. J lost 1 base, V lost 3 bases, and 8 bases had no gene match. The CDR3 protein is CASSFLREGRRTDTQYF. In DNA, the CDR3 is TGTGCCAGCAGCTTTTTGCGGGAGGGCCGACGCACAGATACGCAGTATTTT.

This chain connects TRBV6-5 to TRBJ2-7; possibly TRBD1 for D (6 bases). CDR1 is MNHEY and CDR2 is SVGAGI in the germline V gene. Trimming took 2 bases from V and 4 from J, leaving 15 bases between them. The CDR3 is 15 amino acids. CDR3 sequence reads: CASSYPARGAYEQYF. CDR3 sequence (DNA): TGTGCCAGCAGTTACCCCGCCAGGGGCGCGTACGAGCAGTACTTC.

This clone turned up a few times. The V gene is TRBV10-1, the J gene TRBJ1-3, with no clear D. V dropped 6 bases and J dropped 4 bases, with 13 bases sitting between them. Germline V gives CDR1 WNHNN, CDR2 SYGVQD (reference sequence). This CDR3 comprises 14 residues. The CDR3 reads CASSPGFAGNTIYF. The CDR3 DNA sequence: TGCGCCAGCAGCCCGGGTTTCGCCGGAAACACCATATATTTT.

V usage is TRBV9 and J usage is TRBJ2-7; D gene unclear. V was cut by 0 bases and J by 1 base, with 11 bases left in between. The CDR3 is made up of 15 amino acids. Germline CDR1 and CDR2: SGDLS and YYNGEE. DNA for the CDR3: TGTGCCAGCAGCGTAGGCGGAACGCCTTCCTACGAGCAGTACTTC. Translation: CASSVGGTPSYEQYF.

The CDR3 region is CASSLEGSTGGPYEQYF. The CDR3 coding sequence is TGCGCCAGCAGCTTGGAGGGATCAACAGGGGGCCCCTACGAGCAGTACTTC. The genes are TRBV5-1 and TRBJ2-7; 9 nucleotides agree with TRBD1. CDR1 SGHRS and CDR2 YFSETQ come from the germline V gene. The CDR3 spans 17 residues. V lost 0 bases and J lost 2; bases outside the gene matches: 9.

This clone was seen a handful of times. The chain recombines TRBV19 with TRBJ1-1; D is perhaps TRBD1 (5 bases). Germline CDR1 and CDR2: LNHDA and SQIVND (reference sequence). CDR3 size: 15 residues. Deletions cut 6 bases from V and 0 bases from J, with 14 bases between. The DNA of the CDR3 is TGTGCCAGTAGGGCGGAAGGGGCGTTGAACACTGAAGCTTTCTTT. Protein: CASRAEGALNTEAFF.

The V gene is TRBV4-1, the J gene TRBJ2-7, with D possibly TRBD2 on 6 matching bases. V dropped 0 bases and J dropped 2 bases, with 17 bases sitting between them. Germline CDR1 and CDR2: MGHRA and YSYEKL. The CDR3 is 17 amino acids. The CDR3 nucleotides read TGCGCCAGCAGCCAAGACCCTAAGGGACTGAGGCCCTACGAGCAGTACTTC. It specifies CASSQDPKGLRPYEQYF.

This clone appeared a single time. As DNA, the CDR3 is TGTGCCAGCAGCCAGCGTCTTTCTAGCGGGAGGACCTACAGAGAAGGGACCCAGTACTTC. As protein: CASSQRLSSGRTYREGTQYF. The rearrangement uses TRBV4-2 and TRBJ2-5, with TRBD2 identical over 11 bases. CDR1 and CDR2 from the germline V gene are LGHNA and YNFKEQ. The CDR3 spans 20 residues. V dropped 3 bases and J dropped 7; count of bases not matched to a gene: 22.

V and J are TRBV10-2 and TRBJ2-7; D is unclear. The length of the CDR3 is 14 residues. Trimming left V 6 bases short and J 2 bases short, with 14 bases between. CDR1 WSHSY and CDR2 SAAADI come from the germline V gene. The DNA for the CDR3 is TGCGCCAGCAGCCGGTACCACCCTACCTACGAGCAGTACTTC. This encodes CASSRYHPTYEQYF.

The V gene is TRBV7-9, the J gene TRBJ2-5, with D perhaps TRBD2 (5 bases). Germline CDR1 SEHNR, CDR2 FQNEAQ (reference sequence). V was clipped by 0 bases and J by 5 bases, with 13 bases between them. The CDR3 extends over 15 amino acids. The CDR3 bases are TGTGCCAGCAGCTTAGCGGTGGGAGCGTTGGAGACCCAGTACTTC. As protein: CASSLAVGALETQYF. Supplemented by reference TRBV7-9 and TRBJ2-5, the full variable domain reads DTGVSQNPRHKITKRGQNVTFRCDPISEHNRLYWYRQTLGQGPEFLTYFQNEAQLEKSRLLSDRFSAERPKGSFSTLEIQRTEQGDSAMYLCASSLAVGALETQYFGPGTRLLVL.

The V and J genes are TRBV10-3 and TRBJ2-7, with 9 nucleotides matching TRBD2. Losses at the gene ends were 8 bases for V and 0 bases for J; bases not matched to a gene: 5. The CDR3 sequence is 14 residues long. Germline V gene data show CDR1 as ENHRY and CDR2 as SYGVKD. The chain's CDR3 is CAIPQRGASYEQYF. The DNA of the CDR3 is TGTGCCATCCCCCAGCGGGGGGCCTCCTACGAGCAGTACTTC.

This sequence joins TRBV14 and TRBJ2-3; TRBD2 matches at 14 bases. CDR1 and CDR2 from the germline V gene are SGHDN and FVKESK. This CDR3 has 16 residues. V shed 3 bases, J shed 4 bases, and the junction held 3 bases outside the gene matches. As DNA, the CDR3 is TGTGCCAGCAGCCAGGGACTAGCGGGAGCCCCAGATACGCAGTATTTT. It specifies CASSQGLAGAPDTQYF.

This rearrangement joins TRBV14 to TRBJ2-5, with D maybe TRBD1 (5 bases). Between the trimmed V and J ends, which lost 1 base and 3 bases, there was a span of 21 bases. The CDR3 has 18 amino acids. Germline CDR1 is SGHDN and CDR2 is FVKESK. CDR3 DNA sequence: TGTGCCAGCAGCCAAGTTTTTTCGGCAGGACAAAATAAAGAGACCCAGTACTTC. It translates to CASSQVFSAGQNKETQYF.

This rearrangement joins TRBV11-3 to TRBJ2-1; tentative D call: TRBD2 (6 bases). Germline V gene data show CDR1 as SGHNT and CDR2 as YENEEA. The CDR3 is made up of 13 amino acids. Trimming pared 6 bases from V and 12 bases from J, leaving 18 bases between. CDR3 sequence (DNA): TGTGCCAGCAGTCGAACCGGGACTCCCCGGCAGTTCTTC. Encoded protein: CASSRTGTPRQFF.